The rows below give T cell receptor beta chains drawn from one sample of a study of T cell responses to AZD1222 COVID-19 vaccine. The table came from immunoSEQ multiplex PCR; TCRdb's copy has only in-frame clones and leaves some out. This table has around 100,000 clones, over 70% appearing once. The input for sequencing was peripheral blood, taken on day 0 of AZD1222 vaccination. These receptors were obtained from an adult in good health. The CDR3 runs from the conserved cysteine through the conserved F or W. The order of the fields is D gene, V gene, clone size, J gene, CDR3 DNA, CDR3 protein. A D gene is named only where the DNA matches it firmly. Not all rows give a size; the values are once, few, many and, for expanded clones, a class.

>.|TRBV7-8|few|TRBJ1-2
TGTGCCAGCAGCTCTCTTAAGGGGGGTGGCTACACCTTC
CASSSLKGGGYTF
>.|TRBV7-7|.|TRBJ2-3
TGTGCCAGCAGCTTAAGAGAAGGACGAACAGATACGCAGTATTTT
CASSLREGRTDTQYF
>.|TRBV6-5|.|TRBJ1-3
TGTGCCAGCAGTTACGAGGGGCCAAGGGCTGGAAACACCATATATTTT
CASSYEGPRAGNTIYF
>.|TRBV7-3|.|TRBJ1-6
TGTGCCAGCAGCTTAACGGGCAGGGAGGATTCACCCCTCCACTTT
CASSLTGREDSPLHF
>.|TRBV29-1|.|TRBJ2-1
TGCAGCGGCGCTCCTAACAATGAGCAGTTCTTC
CSGAPNNEQFF
>.|TRBV7-2|.|TRBJ1-5
TGTGCCAGCAGCTTGGCAGGGCCTAATCAGCCCCAGCATTTT
CASSLAGPNQPQHF
>.|TRBV11-2|.|TRBJ2-5
TGTGCCAGCAGCTTCAGACAGGATCAAGAGACCCAGTACTTC
CASSFRQDQETQYF
>.|TRBV6-2/TRBV6-3|once|TRBJ1-1
TGTGCCAGCAGTTACCATAGACGCTCGAACACTGAAGCTTTCTTT
CASSYHRRSNTEAFF
>TRBD1|TRBV19|.|TRBJ2-7
TGTGCCAGTGCCCCGACAGGGTCTGCCGAGCAGTACTTC
CASAPTGSAEQYF
>.|TRBV6-5|once|TRBJ1-4
TGTGCCAGCAGTTACCTCTACGGGGCTGAAAAACTGTTTTTT
CASSYLYGAEKLFF